This TCR beta chain was retrieved from a study of shared clonotypes between healthy human individuals. This clone has a single count. The antigen remains undetermined. Findings and caveats of the study: Among the subsets, naive ones generally showed larger estimated richness than memory ones.

The germline CDR1 and CDR2 sequences are LNHDA and SQIVND (reference sequence). This CDR3 contains 13 residues. V shed 10 bases and J 4 bases; nucleotides not matched to a gene: 9. Naive-designated CD8 cells lacked CD45RO, were positively enriched for CCR7, and omitted terminally differentiated effector memory CD45RA+ cells. Clones were sequenced by immunoSEQ multiplex PCR, and TCRdb holds only the in-frame ones, with some missing. The sample has roughly 2 million clones; approximately 95% are singletons. This clonotype was sampled from a man aged 18 to 29 in good health. The sequenced sample consisted of naive CD8+ T cells sorted from blood. The V and J genes are TRBV19 and TRBJ2-7; 8 nucleotides line up with TRBD2. CDR3 in DNA: TGTGCCACCGGGACTAGTTGGGGGTACGAGCAGTACTTC. It is translated as CATGTSWGYEQYF.